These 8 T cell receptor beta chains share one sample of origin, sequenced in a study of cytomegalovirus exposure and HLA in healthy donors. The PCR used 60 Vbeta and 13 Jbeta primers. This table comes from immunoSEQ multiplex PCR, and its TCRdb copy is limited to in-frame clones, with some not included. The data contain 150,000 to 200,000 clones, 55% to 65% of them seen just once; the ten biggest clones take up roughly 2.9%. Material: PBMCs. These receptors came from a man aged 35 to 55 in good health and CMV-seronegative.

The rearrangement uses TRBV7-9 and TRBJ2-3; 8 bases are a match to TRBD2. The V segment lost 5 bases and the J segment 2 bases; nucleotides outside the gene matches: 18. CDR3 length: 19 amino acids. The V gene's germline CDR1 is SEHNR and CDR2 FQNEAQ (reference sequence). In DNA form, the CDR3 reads TGTGCCAGCAGCCCTTCCGCGGGTAGCGGGAAGAGGAACACAGATACGCAGTATTTT. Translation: CASSPSAGSGKRNTDTQYF.

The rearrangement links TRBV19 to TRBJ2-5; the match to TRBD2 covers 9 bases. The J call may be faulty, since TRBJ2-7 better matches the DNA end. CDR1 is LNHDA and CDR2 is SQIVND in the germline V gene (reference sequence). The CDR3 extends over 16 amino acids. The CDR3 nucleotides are TGTGCCAGTAGTATAGGCAGTAGCGGGGGAGCCTACGAGCAGTACTTC. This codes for CASSIGSSGGAYEQYF.

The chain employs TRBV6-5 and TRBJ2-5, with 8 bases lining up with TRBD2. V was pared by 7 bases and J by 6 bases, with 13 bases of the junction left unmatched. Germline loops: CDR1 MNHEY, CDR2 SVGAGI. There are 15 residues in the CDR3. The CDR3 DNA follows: TGTGCCAGCACACCTTCGGGACTAGGGGGGAAGACCCAGTACTTC. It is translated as CASTPSGLGGKTQYF.

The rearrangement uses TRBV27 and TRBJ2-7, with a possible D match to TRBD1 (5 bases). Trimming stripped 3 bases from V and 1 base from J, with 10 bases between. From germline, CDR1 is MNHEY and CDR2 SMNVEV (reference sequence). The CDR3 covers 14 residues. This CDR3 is CASSLGRRSYEQYF. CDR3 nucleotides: TGTGCCAGCAGTTTGGGGCGACGGTCCTACGAGCAGTACTTC.

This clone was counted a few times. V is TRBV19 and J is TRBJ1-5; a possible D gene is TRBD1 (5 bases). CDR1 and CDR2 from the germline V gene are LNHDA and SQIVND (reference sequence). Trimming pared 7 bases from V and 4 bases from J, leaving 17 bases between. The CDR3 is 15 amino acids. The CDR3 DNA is TGTGCCAGTAAGGACACGGGACTGACTAATCAGCCCCAGCATTTT. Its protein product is CASKDTGLTNQPQHF.

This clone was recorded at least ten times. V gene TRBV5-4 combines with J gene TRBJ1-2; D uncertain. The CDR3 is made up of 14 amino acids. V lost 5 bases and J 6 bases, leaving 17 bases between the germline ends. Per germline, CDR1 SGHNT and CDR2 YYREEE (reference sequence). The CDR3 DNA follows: TGTGCCAGCAGTCTGGTATCGGTTAATAATGGCTACACCTTC. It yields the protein CASSLVSVNNGYTF.

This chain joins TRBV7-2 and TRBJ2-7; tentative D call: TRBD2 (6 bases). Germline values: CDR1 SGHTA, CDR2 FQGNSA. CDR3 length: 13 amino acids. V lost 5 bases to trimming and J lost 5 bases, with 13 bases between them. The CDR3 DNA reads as TGTGCCAGCAGCCGAGGCGGGATCAACGAGCAGTACTTC. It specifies CASSRGGINEQYF.

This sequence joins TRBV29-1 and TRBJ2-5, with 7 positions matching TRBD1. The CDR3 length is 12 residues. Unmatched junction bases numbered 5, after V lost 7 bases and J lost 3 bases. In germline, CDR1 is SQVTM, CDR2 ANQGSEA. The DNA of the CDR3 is TGCAGCGAACTTACAGGGGAAGAGACCCAGTACTTC. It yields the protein CSELTGEETQYF.